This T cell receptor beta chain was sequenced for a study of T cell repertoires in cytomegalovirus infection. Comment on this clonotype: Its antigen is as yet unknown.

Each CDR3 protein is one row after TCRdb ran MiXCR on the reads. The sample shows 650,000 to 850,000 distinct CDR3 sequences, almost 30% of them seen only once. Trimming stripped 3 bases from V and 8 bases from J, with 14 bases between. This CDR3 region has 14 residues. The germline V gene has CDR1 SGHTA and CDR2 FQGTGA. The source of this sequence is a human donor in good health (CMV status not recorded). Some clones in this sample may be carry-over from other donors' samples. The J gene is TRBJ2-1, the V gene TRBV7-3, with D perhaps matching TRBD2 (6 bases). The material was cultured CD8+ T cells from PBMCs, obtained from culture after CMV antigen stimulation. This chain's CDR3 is CASSFYGGGDEQFF. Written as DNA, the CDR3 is TGTGCCAGCAGCTTTTACGGGGGTGGGGATGAGCAGTTCTTC.